These 6 T cell receptor beta chains share one sample of origin, sequenced in a study of blood T cell repertoires in COVID-19. Assay used: immunoSEQ multiplex PCR; TCRdb lists only in-frame clones, some missing. This sample carries 70,000 or so clones, 76% of them seen once, and the ten largest clones take about 15%. Sequencing input: peripheral blood. Receptors originate from a man aged 55 to 70 with COVID-19, enrolled during active disease.

The rearrangement joins TRBV7-9 to TRBJ1-5; 10 nucleotides align to TRBD1. Germline-derived CDR1 and CDR2 are SEHNR and FQNEAQ (reference sequence). The CDR3 runs 19 residues. Trimming took 1 base from V and 0 from J; bases not matched to a gene: 9. CDR3 in amino acids: CASSLVWTGGPVSNQPQHF. CDR3 nucleotides: TGTGCCAGCAGCTTAGTATGGACAGGGGGTCCAGTTAGCAATCAGCCCCAGCATTTT.

The chain carries TRBV6-5 and TRBJ2-2; D may be TRBD2 (5 bases). The V and J ends lost 6 bases and 3 bases respectively, with 11 bases between them. The CDR3 is 14 amino acids. Germline V gene data show CDR1 as MNHEY and CDR2 as SVGAGI. CDR3 in amino acids: CASRYTGYTGELFF. For the CDR3, the DNA is TGTGCCAGCAGATATACGGGGTACACCGGGGAGCTGTTTTTT.

V and J are TRBV7-6 and TRBJ1-6; a possible D gene is TRBD1 (5 bases). Trimming pared 1 base from V and 9 bases from J, leaving 13 bases between. Per the germline V gene, CDR1 is SGHVS and CDR2 is FNYEAQ. The CDR3 consists of 15 residues. The DNA for the CDR3 is TGTGCCAGCAGCTTAGGGGCCAGGGTCGCTTCACCCCTCCACTTT. This sequence encodes CASSLGARVASPLHF.

The rearrangement links TRBV7-9 to TRBJ2-2; TRBD1 aligns across 7 bases. With V trimmed by 5 bases and J by 6 bases, 3 bases remained unmatched. CDR1 and CDR2 (germline): SEHNR, FQNEAQ (reference sequence). The CDR3 has 13 amino acids. The CDR3 sequence is CASSVGTAGELFF. The CDR3 DNA is TGTGCCAGCAGCGTCGGGACAGCCGGGGAGCTGTTTTTT.

V usage is TRBV21-1 and J usage is TRBJ2-7; the table's D call TRBD1 went unverified against the DNA. TRBV21-1 is a recognized pseudogene. This CDR3 spans 13 amino acids. CDR3 sequence (DNA): TGTGCCAGCAGCATGGACAGCTCCTACGAGCAGTACTTC. Amino acids: CASSMDSSYEQYF.

This clone showed up just a few times. This chain connects TRBV5-6 to TRBJ1-2, with TRBD1 identical over 9 bases. Looked up from germline, CDR1 is SGHDT and CDR2 is YYEEEE. The trim removed 4 bases at V and 8 bases at J, leaving 9 bases unmatched. The CDR3 totals 14 residues. CDR3 region: CASSRWDRAPGYTF. DNA of the CDR3: TGTGCCAGCAGCCGTTGGGACAGGGCGCCCGGCTACACCTTC.